Sequencing of this TCR beta chain was carried out in a study of control samples from healthy donors and cancer patients. Germline CDR1 and CDR2: LGHDT and YNNKEL (reference sequence). The CDR3 sequence is 15 residues long. The V gene lost 0 bases and the J gene lost 6 bases, with 14 bases spanning the gap. Sequenced by immunoSEQ multiplex PCR; TCRdb stores in-frame clones only, minus some. This table has around 92,000 clones, around 80% appearing once. This receptor was identified in a man aged 55 to 70 in good health. V and J are TRBV3-1 (or the pseudogene TRBV3-2) and TRBJ2-5; possible D gene TRBD1, 6 bases. The material sequenced was blood. CDR3 sequence: CASSQDSSWGQTQYF. Here the CDR3 DNA reads TGTGCCAGCAGCCAAGATTCTTCCTGGGGGCAGACCCAGTACTTC.